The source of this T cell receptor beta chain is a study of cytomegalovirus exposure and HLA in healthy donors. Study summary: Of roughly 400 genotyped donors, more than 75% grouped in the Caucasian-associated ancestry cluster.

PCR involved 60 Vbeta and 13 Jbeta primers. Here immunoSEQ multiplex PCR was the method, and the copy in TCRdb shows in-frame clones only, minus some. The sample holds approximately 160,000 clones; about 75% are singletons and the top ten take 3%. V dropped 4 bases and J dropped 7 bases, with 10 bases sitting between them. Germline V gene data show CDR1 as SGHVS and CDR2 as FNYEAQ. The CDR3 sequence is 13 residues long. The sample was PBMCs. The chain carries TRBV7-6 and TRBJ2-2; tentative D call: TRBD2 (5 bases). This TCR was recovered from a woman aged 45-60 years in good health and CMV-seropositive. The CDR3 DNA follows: TGTGCCAGCAGCTGGCGGGTGGGCGGGGAGCTGTTTTTT. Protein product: CASSWRVGGELFF.